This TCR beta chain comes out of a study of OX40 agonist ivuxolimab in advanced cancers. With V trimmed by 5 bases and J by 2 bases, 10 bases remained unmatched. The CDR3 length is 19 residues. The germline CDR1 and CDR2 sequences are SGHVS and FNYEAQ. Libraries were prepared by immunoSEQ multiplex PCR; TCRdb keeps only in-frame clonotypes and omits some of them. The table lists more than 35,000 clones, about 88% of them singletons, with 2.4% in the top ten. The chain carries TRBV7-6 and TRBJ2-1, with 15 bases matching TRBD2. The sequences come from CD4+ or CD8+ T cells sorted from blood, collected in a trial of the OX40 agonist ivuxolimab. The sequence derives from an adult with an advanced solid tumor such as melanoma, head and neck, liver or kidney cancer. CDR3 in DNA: TGTGCCAGCAGCCCCTCCGGGACTAGCGGGAGGACGCCCTACAATGAGCAGTTCTTC. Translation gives CASSPSGTSGRTPYNEQFF.